Sequencing of this TCR beta chain was carried out in a study of shared clonotypes between healthy human individuals. Study-wide context: Three plates were used per donor for CD4 naive, three for CD4 memory, two for CD8 naive and one for CD8 memory.

Each subset's genomic DNA was shared equally among a number of immunoSEQ plates. This table comes from immunoSEQ multiplex PCR, and its TCRdb copy is limited to in-frame clones, with some not included. The data contain some 79,000 clones, about 61% of them singletons. CDR3 length: 15 amino acids. In germline, CDR1 is WSHSY, CDR2 SAAADI. Trimming at V came to 3 bases and at J to 4 bases, leaving 2 bases not matched to a gene. Participating donors were healthy, HIV-negative adults free of recent acute infections or vaccinations. The V gene is TRBV10-2, the J gene TRBJ2-3, with 12 bases lining up with TRBD2. The sequenced sample consisted of memory CD8+ T cells sorted from blood. Sample subset: CD45RO+ cells pooled with CCR7-negative TemRA cells. The TCR was taken from a man aged 30 to 45 in good health. Written as DNA, the CDR3 is TGCGCCAGCAGTGAAACTAGCGGGAGGCCAGATACGCAGTATTTT. Amino acid sequence: CASSETSGRPDTQYF.